The clone carrying this T cell receptor (beta chain) was picked up one time. Its antigen remains unidentified. The source of the sample is a study of beta chain features in type 1 diabetes. About the study: Cells sorted and examined across all samples totaled approximately 100,000,000. Study-level results: The study found fewer insertions and more deletions at VDJ junctions in type 1 diabetes patients. In every one of the four CD4+ subsets, TCRB CDR3s were moderately but significantly shorter in Type 1 diabetes patients. Healthy donors had naive, central memory and Treg TCRB repertoires that appeared less similar than those seen among patients.

The entirety of the isolated RNA underwent reverse transcription, so expressed TCRB transcripts were sequenced. TCRdb's copy holds only in-frame clones and misses some; the assay was immunoSEQ multiplex PCR. This table holds about 47,000 clones, approximately 43% found once. V lost 4 bases and J 3 bases, leaving 4 bases between the germline ends. Per the germline V gene, CDR1 is SEHNR and CDR2 is FQNEAQ (reference sequence). This CDR3 has 11 amino acids. Sorting with CD45RO/CCR7/CD25/CD127/CD95/CD27 yielded naive, central memory, regulatory and stem-like memory CD4+ cells. Sequencing was done on a sample of stem cell memory CD4+ T cells from blood. The genes are TRBV7-9 and TRBJ2-7; D is unresolved. This clonotype was obtained from a man younger than 40 with type 1 diabetes. CDR3: CASSSFYEQYF. The CDR3, as DNA: TGTGCCAGCAGCTCTTTCTACGAGCAGTACTTC.